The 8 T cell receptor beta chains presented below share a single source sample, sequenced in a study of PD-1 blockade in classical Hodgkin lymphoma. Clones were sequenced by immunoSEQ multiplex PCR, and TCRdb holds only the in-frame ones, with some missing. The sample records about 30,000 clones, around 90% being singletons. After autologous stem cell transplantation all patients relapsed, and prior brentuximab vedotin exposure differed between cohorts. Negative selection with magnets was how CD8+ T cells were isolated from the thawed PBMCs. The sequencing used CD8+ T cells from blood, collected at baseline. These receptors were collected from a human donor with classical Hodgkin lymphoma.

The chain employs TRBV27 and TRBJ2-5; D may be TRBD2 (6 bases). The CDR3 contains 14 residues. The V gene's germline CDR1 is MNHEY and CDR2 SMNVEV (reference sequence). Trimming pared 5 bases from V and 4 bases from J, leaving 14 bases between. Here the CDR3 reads CASSVRGNRETQYF. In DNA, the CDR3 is TGTGCCAGCAGTGTACGGGGGAACCGAGAGACCCAGTACTTC.

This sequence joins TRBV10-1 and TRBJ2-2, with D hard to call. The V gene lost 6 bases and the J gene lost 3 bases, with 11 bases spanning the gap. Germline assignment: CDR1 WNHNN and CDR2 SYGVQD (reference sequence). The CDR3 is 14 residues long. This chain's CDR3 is CASSAGPYTGELFF. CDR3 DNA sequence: TGCGCCAGCAGCGCCGGACCCTACACCGGGGAGCTGTTTTTT.

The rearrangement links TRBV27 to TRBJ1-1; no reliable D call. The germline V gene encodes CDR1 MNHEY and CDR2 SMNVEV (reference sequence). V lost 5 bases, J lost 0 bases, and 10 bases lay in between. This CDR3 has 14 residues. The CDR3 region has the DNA TGTGCCAGCAGTCCCCCGGACCTGAACACTGAAGCTTTCTTT. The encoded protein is CASSPPDLNTEAFF.

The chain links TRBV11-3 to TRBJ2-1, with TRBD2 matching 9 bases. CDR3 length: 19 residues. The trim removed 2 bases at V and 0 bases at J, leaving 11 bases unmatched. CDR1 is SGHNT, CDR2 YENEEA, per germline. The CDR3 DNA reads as TGTGCCAGCAGCTTAAAAGGTGCGGGAGGGCCCCCCTCCTACAATGAGCAGTTCTTC. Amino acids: CASSLKGAGGPPSYNEQFF.

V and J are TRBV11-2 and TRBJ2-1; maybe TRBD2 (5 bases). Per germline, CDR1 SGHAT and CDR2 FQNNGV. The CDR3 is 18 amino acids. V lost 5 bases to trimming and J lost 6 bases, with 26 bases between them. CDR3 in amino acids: CASSPGPSRSGPSNEQFF. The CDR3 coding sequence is TGTGCCAGCAGCCCAGGACCTAGCCGGAGCGGTCCGTCCAATGAGCAGTTCTTC.

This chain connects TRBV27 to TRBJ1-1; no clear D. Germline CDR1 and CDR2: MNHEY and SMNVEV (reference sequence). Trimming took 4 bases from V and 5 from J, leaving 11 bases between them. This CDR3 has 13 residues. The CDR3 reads CASSYSGGTEAFF. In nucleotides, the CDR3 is TGTGCCAGCAGTTACTCGGGCGGGACTGAAGCTTTCTTT.

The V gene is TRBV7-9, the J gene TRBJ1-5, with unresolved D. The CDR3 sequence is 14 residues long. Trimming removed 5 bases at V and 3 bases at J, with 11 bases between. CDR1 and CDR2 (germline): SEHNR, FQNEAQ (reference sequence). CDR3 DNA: TGTGCCAGCAGCCCGGCGGCCTCCAATCAGCCCCAGCATTTT. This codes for CASSPAASNQPQHF.

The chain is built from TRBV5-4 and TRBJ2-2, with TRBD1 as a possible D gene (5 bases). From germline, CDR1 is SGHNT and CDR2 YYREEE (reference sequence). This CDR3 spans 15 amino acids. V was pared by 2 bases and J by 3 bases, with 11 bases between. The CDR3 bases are TGTGCCAGCAGCTTATTACAGGAGTACACCGGGGAGCTGTTTTTT. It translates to CASSLLQEYTGELFF.